Listed here are 23 T cell receptor beta chains from one sample, sequenced in a study of cytomegalovirus exposure and HLA in healthy donors. The primer mix had 60 Vbeta and 13 Jbeta primers. Clones were read by immunoSEQ multiplex PCR, and TCRdb kept only the in-frame ones, dropping some. The profile shows 100,000 to 150,000 clones, about 78% of them singletons. The sequenced sample was PBMCs. The receptors were gathered from a human donor in good health.

This clone was counted a few times. V and J are TRBV10-3 and TRBJ1-4, with D unclear. The germline V gene encodes CDR1 ENHRY and CDR2 SYGVKD. This CDR3 is 15 amino acids long. With 2 bases removed from V and 6 bases from J, the gap between germline ends came to 13 bases. The DNA for the CDR3 is TGTGCCATCAGTGAGAGCGGACGCCGCGATGAAAAACTGTTTTTT. Residues: CAISESGRRDEKLFF.

The V call is TRBV6-5, the J call TRBJ1-4; D perhaps matches TRBD1 (6 bases). Trimming pared 0 bases from V and 9 bases from J, leaving 17 bases between. The CDR3 loop spans 16 amino acids. Germline CDR1 and CDR2: MNHEY and SVGAGI. CDR3: CASSYSTLGQSKKLFF. The CDR3 DNA follows: TGTGCCAGCAGTTACTCGACCCTAGGACAGTCGAAAAAACTGTTTTTT.

This clone turned up a few times. The rearrangement joins TRBV6-7 to TRBJ2-5; D is possibly TRBD2 (5 bases). TRBV6-7 is assigned to the ORF class and has an uncertain function. This CDR3 contains 14 residues. The germline V and J ends were trimmed by 2 bases and 5 bases, with 12 bases remaining between them. In DNA form, the CDR3 reads TGTGCCAGCAGTTACCGGGATCATTACGAGACCCAGTACTTC. Its protein product is CASSYRDHYETQYF.

V gene TRBV29-1 combines with J gene TRBJ1-2; tentatively, D is TRBD1 (5 bases). CDR3 length: 14 residues. V was trimmed by 3 bases and J by 4 bases, leaving 15 bases between them. Germline-derived CDR1 and CDR2 are SQVTM and ANQGSEA. The CDR3: CSVDGGAFGYGYTF. In DNA form, the CDR3 reads TGCAGCGTTGATGGAGGGGCCTTCGGCTATGGCTACACCTTC.

The chain uses TRBV5-1 and TRBJ2-2; TRBD2 might be the D (6 bases). CDR1 and CDR2 from the germline V gene are SGHRS and YFSETQ. This CDR3 region has 15 residues. Trimming pared 0 bases from V and 3 bases from J, leaving 9 bases between. CDR3 sequence (DNA): TGCGCCAGCAGCTTGGCGGGGGACTACACCGGGGAGCTGTTTTTT. Its translation: CASSLAGDYTGELFF. The whole variable domain, remainder taken from reference TRBV5-1 and TRBJ2-2, is KAGVTQTPRYLIKTRGQQVTLSCSPISGHRSVSWYQQTPGQGLQFLFEYFSETQRNKGNFPGRFSGRQFSNSRSEMNVSTLELGDSALYLCASSLAGDYTGELFFGEGSRLTVL.

The chain is built from TRBV5-1 and TRBJ2-7, with D maybe TRBD1 (6 bases). V lost 4 bases, J lost 6 bases, and 20 bases lay in between. The germline CDR1 and CDR2 sequences are SGHRS and YFSETQ. The CDR3 has 15 residues. CDR3 in DNA: TGCGCCAGCAGCGAATCCCAGGGGCCCGGAAGCGAGCAGTACTTC. This codes for CASSESQGPGSEQYF.

This clone occurred a few times. This chain links TRBV28 with TRBJ1-1, with TRBD1 identical over 7 bases. This CDR3 has 14 residues. V lost 6 bases, J lost 0 bases, and 4 bases stayed unmatched. The germline gives CDR1 MDHEN, CDR2 SYDVKM. CDR3 sequence (DNA): TGTGCCAGCAGACCGGGACAGTTGAACACTGAAGCTTTCTTT. It translates to CASRPGQLNTEAFF. The whole variable domain, filled in from reference TRBV28 and TRBJ1-1, reads DVKVTQSSRYLVKRTGEKVFLECVQDMDHENMFWYRQDPGLGLRLIYFSYDVKMKEKGDIPEGYSVSREKKERFSLILESASTNQTSMYLCASRPGQLNTEAFFGQGTRLTVV.

This chain joins TRBV27 and TRBJ2-7; tentative D call: TRBD2 (6 bases). Trimming removed 3 bases at V and 4 bases at J, with 13 bases between. This CDR3 has 14 amino acids. Germline assignment: CDR1 MNHEY and CDR2 SMNVEV (reference sequence). CDR3 loop: CASSFNGSPYEQYF. The CDR3 DNA sequence: TGTGCCAGCAGTTTCAACGGGAGCCCGTACGAGCAGTACTTC.

The CDR3 bases are TGCGCCAGCAGCTTGTCGGTACTAGCGGGAGGAGATACGCAGTATTTT. It yields the protein CASSLSVLAGGDTQYF. The chain uses TRBV5-1 and TRBJ2-3; TRBD2 matches at 12 bases. CDR1 and CDR2 (germline): SGHRS, YFSETQ. J gave up 5 bases and V 1 base, and 5 bases lay outside the gene matches. The CDR3 totals 16 residues.

In this sample, this clone turned up once. The chain carries TRBV6-5 and TRBJ2-7; D may be TRBD1 (6 bases). The V end lost 4 bases, the J end lost 0 bases, and 13 bases lay between the germline ends. This CDR3 spans 15 amino acids. CDR1 and CDR2 from the germline V gene are MNHEY and SVGAGI. CDR3 region: CASSSLTGASYEQYF. The CDR3 bases are TGTGCCAGCAGTTCCCTGACAGGAGCCTCCTACGAGCAGTACTTC.

The chain recombines TRBV19 with TRBJ1-5, with 10 bases that match TRBD1. CDR3 size: 16 residues. The germline gives CDR1 LNHDA, CDR2 SQIVND (reference sequence). The junction had 13 bases not matched to a gene; V was cut back by 7 bases and J by 7 bases. Here the CDR3 reads CASKPFGTGAEQPQHF. As DNA, the CDR3 is TGTGCCAGTAAGCCCTTCGGGACAGGGGCTGAGCAGCCCCAGCATTTT.

This chain links TRBV10-2 with TRBJ2-2, with 8 bases aligning to TRBD1. V shed 6 bases and J 10 bases; nucleotides not matched to a gene: 10. The CDR3 extends over 14 amino acids. The germline CDR1 and CDR2 sequences are WSHSY and SAAADI. The CDR3 reads CASRKDRELVELFF. The CDR3 nucleotides are TGCGCCAGCAGGAAGGACAGGGAGTTGGTGGAGCTGTTTTTT.

This clone was picked up a small number of times. This chain uses TRBV15 with TRBJ2-1; the match to TRBD2 covers 7 bases. Germline values: CDR1 LNHNV, CDR2 YYDKDF (reference sequence). The V and J ends lost 1 base and 10 bases, in that order; junction bases with no gene match: 10. This CDR3 is 15 amino acids long. In nucleotides, the CDR3 is TGTGCCACCAGCAGAGGCCTAGCGGCCCCTAGGGAGCAGTTCTTC. This sequence encodes CATSRGLAAPREQFF.

This chain uses TRBV2 with TRBJ2-7, with 10 nucleotides matching TRBD2. The CDR3 length is 16 residues. After removal of 5 bases from V and 2 bases from J, the junction contained 9 bases not matched to a gene. Germline CDR1 SNHLY, CDR2 FYNNEI. The CDR3 loop is CASSPPGLAKTYEQYF. CDR3 DNA sequence: TGTGCCAGCAGTCCGCCGGGACTAGCGAAAACCTACGAGCAGTACTTC.

The V call is TRBV21-1, the J call TRBJ2-3; the table's D call of TRBD1 was not tested on the DNA. TRBV21-1 is a listed pseudogene. There are 17 residues in the CDR3. The CDR3 reads CASSKAPGILLADTQYF. The CDR3 DNA reads as TGTGCCAGCAGCAAAGCTCCAGGGATCCTTTTAGCAGATACGCAGTATTTT.

This sequence joins TRBV6-5 and TRBJ1-2; 7 nucleotides agree with TRBD1. V shed 6 bases and J 4 bases; nucleotides not matched to a gene: 11. Germline lookup yields CDR1 MNHEY and CDR2 SVGAGI. The CDR3 runs to 15 residues. The CDR3 DNA follows: TGTGCCAGCAGGGGTTACAGGGGCGGCCTCTATGGCTACACCTTC. It codes for CASRGYRGGLYGYTF.

The chain combines TRBV9 with TRBJ2-5; TRBD2 agrees at 10 bases. V lost 0 bases and J lost 2; bases outside the gene matches: 7. This CDR3 region has 17 residues. Germline V gives CDR1 SGDLS, CDR2 YYNGEE. The CDR3 DNA is TGTGCCAGCAGCGTAGGGGGGAGGACTAGCGGACAAGAGACCCAGTACTTC. Its protein is CASSVGGRTSGQETQYF.

The gene calls are TRBV5-5 and TRBJ2-5; the match to TRBD2 covers 7 bases. The V and J ends lost 0 bases and 5 bases, in that order; junction bases with no gene match: 13. This CDR3 has 17 residues. Germline V lookup: CDR1 SGHKS, CDR2 YYEKEE (reference sequence). DNA for the CDR3: TGTGCCAGCAGCTTGGTGGGGGGGAATAGGGTTTTGGAGACCCAGTACTTC. This sequence encodes CASSLVGGNRVLETQYF.

V and J are TRBV14 and TRBJ2-2, with D unclear. This CDR3 contains 15 residues. V was trimmed by 5 bases and J by 1 base, leaving 11 bases between them. The germline CDR1 and CDR2 sequences are SGHDN and FVKESK. The CDR3 DNA follows: TGTGCCAGCAGCGAACGTATCGGGAACACCGGGGAGCTGTTTTTT. This codes for CASSERIGNTGELFF.

V is TRBV7-2 and J is TRBJ2-7, with unresolved D. Germline values: CDR1 SGHTA, CDR2 FQGNSA. The CDR3 sequence is 13 residues long. The V gene lost 5 bases and the J gene lost 4 bases, with 12 bases spanning the gap. The CDR3 sequence: CASSLGTIYEQYF. CDR3 in DNA: TGTGCCAGCAGCCTAGGTACAATATACGAGCAGTACTTC. Full variable domain (missing parts from reference TRBV7-2 and TRBJ2-7): GAGVSQSPSNKVTEKGKDVELRCDPISGHTALYWYRQSLGQGLEFLIYFQGNSAPDKSGLPSDRFSAERTGGSVSTLTIQRTQQEDSAVYLCASSLGTIYEQYFGPGTRLTVT.

The V and J genes are TRBV11-2 and TRBJ1-3; D remains unclear. CDR1 SGHAT and CDR2 FQNNGV come from the germline V gene. Deletions cut 1 base from V and 4 bases from J, with 8 bases between. The CDR3 has 14 amino acids. As DNA, the CDR3 is TGTGCCAGCAGCTTAGGGGTGACAGGAAACACCATATATTTT. Translation gives CASSLGVTGNTIYF.

This clone was seen a few times. V is TRBV10-2 and J is TRBJ2-1, with 7 bases matching TRBD2. The CDR3 has 12 amino acids. The germline V gene has CDR1 WSHSY and CDR2 SAAADI. V lost 4 bases, J lost 13 bases, and 7 bases stayed unmatched. The CDR3 DNA reads TGCGCCAGCAGTGGGCGGGAGTTTTTTCAGTTCTTC. This gives the protein CASSGREFFQFF.

The chain carries TRBV7-8 and TRBJ2-1, with D perhaps matching TRBD2 (6 bases). In germline, CDR1 is SGHVS, CDR2 FQNEAQ. This CDR3 has 17 amino acids. The ends were cut back, 5 bases at V and 2 bases at J, with 19 bases in the middle. Here the CDR3 DNA reads TGTGCCAGCAGCCGGAGACAAAGACTAGATCCCTACAATGAGCAGTTCTTC. Protein sequence: CASSRRQRLDPYNEQFF. The whole variable domain, filled in from reference TRBV7-8 and TRBJ2-1, reads GAGVSQSPRYKVAKRGQDVALRCDPISGHVSLFWYQQALGQGPEFLTYFQNEAQLDKSGLPSDRFFAERPEGSVSTLKIQRTQQEDSAVYLCASSRRQRLDPYNEQFFGPGTRLTVL.